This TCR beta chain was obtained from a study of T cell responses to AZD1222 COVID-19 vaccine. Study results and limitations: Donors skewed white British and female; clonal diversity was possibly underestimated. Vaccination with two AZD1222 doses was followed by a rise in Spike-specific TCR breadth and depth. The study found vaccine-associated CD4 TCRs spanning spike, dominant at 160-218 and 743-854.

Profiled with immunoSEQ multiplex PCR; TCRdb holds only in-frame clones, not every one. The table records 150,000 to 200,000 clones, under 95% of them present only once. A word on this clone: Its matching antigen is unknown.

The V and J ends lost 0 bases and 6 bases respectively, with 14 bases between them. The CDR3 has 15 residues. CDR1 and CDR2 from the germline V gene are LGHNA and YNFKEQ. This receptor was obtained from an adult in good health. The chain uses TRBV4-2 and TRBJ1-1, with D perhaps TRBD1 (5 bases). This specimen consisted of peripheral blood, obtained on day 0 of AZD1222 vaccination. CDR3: CASSQDTEGRAEAFF. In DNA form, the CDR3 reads TGTGCCAGCAGCCAAGATACCGAGGGGCGGGCTGAAGCTTTCTTT.